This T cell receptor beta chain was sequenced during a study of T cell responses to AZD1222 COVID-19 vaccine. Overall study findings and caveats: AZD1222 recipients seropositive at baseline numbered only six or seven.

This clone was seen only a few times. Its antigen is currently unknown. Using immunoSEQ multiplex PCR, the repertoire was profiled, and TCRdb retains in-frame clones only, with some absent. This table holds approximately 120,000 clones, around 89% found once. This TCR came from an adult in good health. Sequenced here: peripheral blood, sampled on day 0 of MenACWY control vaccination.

CDR3: CASRRAGQGHEQYF. In DNA form, the CDR3 reads TGTGCCAGCAGAAGAGCGGGACAGGGCCACGAGCAGTACTTC. The V call is TRBV6-5, the J call TRBJ2-7, with 9 bases lining up with TRBD1. V was clipped by 6 bases and J by 5 bases; unmatched bases: 8. This CDR3 comprises 14 residues. Germline CDR1 is MNHEY and CDR2 is SVGAGI.